This T cell receptor beta chain was documented in a study of blood T cell repertoires in COVID-19. Study-level information: COVID-19 samples, acute and convalescent, were from the United States, Italy and Spain. PBMCs, B-cell-depleted T cells, or T cells were the source of the cDNA or gDNA that made up the material.

In the authors' workflow: It was from reference gene primer amplification that nucleated cell counts were estimated. Method: immunoSEQ multiplex PCR; TCRdb's copy keeps in-frame clones and lacks some. V, J and clone size were drawn from that table, and D and trimming were deduced from the DNA. Of around 270,000 clones in the sample, 84% are singletons; the top ten hold 1.5% to 1.9%. This TCR derives from a woman aged 40 to 55 who had recovered from COVID-19. The sequencing sample was made of peripheral blood.

DNA of the CDR3: TGTGCCAGCAGAGACAGGGGCCATGAAAAACTGTTTTTT. Amino acids: CASRDRGHEKLFF. The chain combines TRBV6-6 with TRBJ1-4, with TRBD1 identical over 8 bases. V was clipped by 6 bases and J by 6 bases; unmatched bases: 3. CDR1 and CDR2 (germline): MNHNY, SVGAGI (reference sequence). The CDR3 spans 13 residues.